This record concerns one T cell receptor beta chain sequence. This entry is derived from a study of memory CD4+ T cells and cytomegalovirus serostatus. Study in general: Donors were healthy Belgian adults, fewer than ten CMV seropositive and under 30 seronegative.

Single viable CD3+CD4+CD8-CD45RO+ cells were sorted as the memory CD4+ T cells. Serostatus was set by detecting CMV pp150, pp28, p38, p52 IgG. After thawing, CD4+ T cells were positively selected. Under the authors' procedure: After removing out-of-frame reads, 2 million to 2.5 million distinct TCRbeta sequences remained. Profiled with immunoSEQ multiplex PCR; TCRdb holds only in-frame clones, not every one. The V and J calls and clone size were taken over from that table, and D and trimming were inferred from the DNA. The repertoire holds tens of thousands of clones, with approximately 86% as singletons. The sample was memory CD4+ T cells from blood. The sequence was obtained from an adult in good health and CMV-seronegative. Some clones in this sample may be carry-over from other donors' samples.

CDR3 amino acids: CASSPRFDGRNEQFF. The CDR3, as DNA: TGTGCCAGCAGCCCCCGGTTTGACGGCCGGAATGAGCAGTTCTTC. The chain has TRBV11-1 and TRBJ2-1; D remains ambiguous. This CDR3 is 15 amino acids long. Trimming left V 5 bases short and J 7 bases short, with 18 bases between. The germline CDR1 and CDR2 sequences are SGHAT and FQDESV (reference sequence).